Given below is one T cell receptor beta chain in context. Its antigen is undetermined. This entry is derived from a study of PD-1 blockade in classical Hodgkin lymphoma. Study-wide points: Complete responders started with a diversity level that resembled newly diagnosed patients at baseline. Compared with baseline, CD4+ but not CD8+ TCR diversity had risen significantly by C4D1. Diminished baseline TCR diversity has been reported in newly diagnosed patients relative to healthy donors.

Repertoires were generated with immunoSEQ multiplex PCR, while TCRdb's copy carries only in-frame clones and drops some. The sample shows 66,000 or so clones, around 75% of them seen only once. Every one of the patients relapsed after autologous stem cell transplantation (brentuximab vedotin exposure was variable). Relapsed/refractory classical Hodgkin lymphoma patients had complete, partial or progressive responses. The sample here was peripheral blood mononuclear cells (PBMCs), taken before the second cycle of nivolumab. The clonotype originates from a human donor with classical Hodgkin lymphoma.

The CDR3 spells CASSLDNGGELFF. The CDR3 coding sequence is TGCGCCAGCAGCTTGGATAACGGCGGGGAGCTGTTTTTT. The rearrangement uses TRBV5-1 and TRBJ2-2; the D is unclear. There are 13 residues in the CDR3. Per the germline V gene, CDR1 is SGHRS and CDR2 is YFSETQ. V was pared by 0 bases and J by 7 bases, with 7 bases between.